This is a list of T cell receptor beta chains from one sample in a study of vaccination and CD4 T cells after COVID-19. Their specific antigens are unknown. TCRdb analysed the PCR reads with MiXCR anew, one entry per CDR3 protein. Counted here are about 12,000 distinct CDR3 sequences, roughly 30% occurring once; the ten biggest clones make up approximately 13%. Specimen: CD4+ T cells from blood, cultured in vitro, collected after SARS-CoV-2 vaccination. The source of these receptors is a human donor who had recovered from COVID-19. The CDR3 runs from the conserved cysteine through the conserved F or W. D genes are given only for firm matches. Only part of the rows carry a size: once, few, many, or a class if the clone is expanded.

len | d_gene | j_gene | v_gene | abundance | CDR3nt | CDR3aa
19 | TRBD2 | TRBJ2-2 | TRBV10-2 | large | TGCGCCAGCAGTGAGAGACGGCTACTAGCGGGAGGGCCTTCCGGGGAGCTGTTTTTT | CASSERRLLAGGPSGELFF
12 | - | TRBJ2-3 | TRBV24-1 | few | TGTGCCACCAGTGGCGGAAGAGATACGCAGTATTTT | CATSGGRDTQYF
21 | TRBD2 | TRBJ2-3 | TRBV20-1 | few | TGCAGTGCTAGACGTCCGGGGGGCAGGGGACTAGCGGGAGGGCCGACAGATACGCAGTATTTT | CSARRPGGRGLAGGPTDTQYF
15 | TRBD2 | TRBJ2-5 | TRBV19 | few | TGTGCCAGTAGTTTGACTAGCGGGGGGCAAGAGACCCAGTACTTC | CASSLTSGGQETQYF
13 | - | TRBJ2-1 | TRBV6-1 | - | TGTGCCAGCAGTACCGAATCTTACAATGAGCAGTTCTTC | CASSTESYNEQFF
15 | TRBD1 | TRBJ2-7 | TRBV4-1 | once | TGCGCCAGCTCACCGGGACAGGGGATGAGGAACGAGCAGTACTTC | CASSPGQGMRNEQYF
14 | - | TRBJ2-5 | TRBV12-3/TRBV12-4 | few | TGTGCCAGCACCCCGGGACGGGACGCTGAGACCCAGTACTTC | CASTPGRDAETQYF
16 | - | TRBJ2-4 | TRBV6-5 | few | TGTGCCAGCAGTTCCCTGGTGGGTGGAGCCAAAAACATTCAGTACTTC | CASSSLVGGAKNIQYF
17 | - | TRBJ1-5 | TRBV7-2 | - | TGTGCCAGCAGCCCACTTGCGGCGGATAAACGCAATCAGCCCCAGCATTTT | CASSPLAADKRNQPQHF
18 | TRBD1 | TRBJ1-2 | TRBV7-3 | - | TGTGCCAGCAGCCTTTACGCGGGACAGCCTCCTGCTAACTATGGCTACACCTTC | CASSLYAGQPPANYGYTF
14 | - | TRBJ1-1 | TRBV7-8 | - | TGTGCCAGCCGCAACAGGGAGACGGACACTGAAGCTTTCTTT | CASRNRETDTEAFF
16 | - | TRBJ2-5 | TRBV7-6 | medium-sized | TGTGCCAGCAGCTTATGGTCGCAGGGGTTGTTAGAGACCCAGTACTTC | CASSLWSQGLLETQYF
14 | TRBD2 | TRBJ2-5 | TRBV6-1 | - | TGTGCCAGCAGTACTAGCGGGGGGCAAGAGACCCAGTACTTC | CASSTSGGQETQYF
17 | TRBD1 | TRBJ2-6 | TRBV6-1 | - | TGTGCCAGCAGAATCGGGACAGCTAACTCTGGGGCCAACGTCCTGACTTTC | CASRIGTANSGANVLTF
13 | - | TRBJ1-5 | TRBV10-2 | few | TGCGCCAGCCGGAGGGAGGGGGATCAGCCCCAGCATTTT | CASRREGDQPQHF
14 | TRBD1 | TRBJ2-2 | TRBV2 | - | TGTGCCAGCAGTAGGGACAGGTCTGACGGGGAGCTGTTTTTT | CASSRDRSDGELFF
13 | - | TRBJ1-2 | TRBV6-2/TRBV6-3 | few | TGTGCCAGCAGTTACAGGGGTGGAGATGGCTACACCTTC | CASSYRGGDGYTF
15 | TRBD1 | TRBJ1-2 | TRBV3-1 | - | TGTGCCAGCAGCACTTGGGACAGGGGAGCGGGTGGCTACACCTTC | CASSTWDRGAGGYTF
16 | TRBD1 | TRBJ1-1 | TRBV7-2 | - | TGTGCCAGCAGCTTTAGGGGGACGGGACAGGGTTATCAAGCTTTCTTT | CASSFRGTGQGYQAFF
14 | TRBD1 | TRBJ2-7 | TRBV29-1 | - | TGCAGCGTTGCAGGACAGGGGAGGTCCTACGAGCAGTACTTC | CSVAGQGRSYEQYF
17 | - | TRBJ2-3 | TRBV6-2/TRBV6-3 | - | TGTGCCAGCAGTCCCCGCTATCGGCCTAGGGGCACAGATACGCAGTATTTT | CASSPRYRPRGTDTQYF
14 | TRBD1 | TRBJ1-5 | TRBV15 | few | TGTGCCACCAGTGGGCCAGGGGGCCGTCAGCCCCAGCATTTT | CATSGPGGRQPQHF
14 | - | TRBJ2-7 | TRBV7-2 | - | TGTGCCAGCAGCCTTGCCCTCAGAGCCTACGAGCAGTACTTC | CASSLALRAYEQYF
13 | - | TRBJ2-7 | TRBV21-1 | - | TGTGCCTCTCCCCTCAGCGGGCCTTACGAGCAGTACTTC | CASPLSGPYEQYF
14 | - | TRBJ2-3 | TRBV28 | - | TGTGCCACAGGGAGTAGCGGAACCACAGATACGCAGTATTTT | CATGSSGTTDTQYF
17 | TRBD2 | TRBJ2-4 | TRBV6-2/TRBV6-3 | - | TGTGCCAGCAGTTACCCGGGACTAGCCGACGCCAAAAACATTCAGTACTTC | CASSYPGLADAKNIQYF
16 | TRBD1 | TRBJ1-1 | TRBV28 | medium-sized | TGTGCCAGCAGTTTCAGGGGGCGTGGATTGAACACTGAAGCTTTCTTT | CASSFRGRGLNTEAFF
15 | TRBD1 | TRBJ2-1 | TRBV27 | medium-sized | TGTGCCAGCAGTTTAAGGATGGGACAGCTAAATGAGCAGTTCTTC | CASSLRMGQLNEQFF
16 | - | TRBJ1-6 | TRBV5-1 | - | TGCGCCAGCAGCCAAGGATCCCCCGGGGGGAATTCACCCCTCCACTTT | CASSQGSPGGNSPLHF
16 | - | TRBJ2-3 | TRBV6-1 | - | TGTGCCAGCAGTCCCAGGGGAGCCCGGGGCGCGGATACGCAGTATTTT | CASSPRGARGADTQYF
15 | TRBD2 | TRBJ2-3 | TRBV19 | few | TGTGCCAGTCGACTAGCGGGAGGGTTGGCAGATACGCAGTATTTT | CASRLAGGLADTQYF
12 | - | TRBJ2-3 | TRBV2 | - | TGTGCCAGCATTATTGGGGGGCGAATGGGGTATTTT | CASIIGGRMGYF
12 | - | TRBJ2-1 | TRBV20-1 | medium-sized | TGCAGTGCGTCCCCCTTTCAGAATGAGCAGTTCTTC | CSASPFQNEQFF
17 | TRBD2 | TRBJ2-1 | TRBV11-2 | - | TGTGCCAGCAGCTTCTACGGGAGGGTTCGTACCTACAATGAGCAGTTCTTC | CASSFYGRVRTYNEQFF
16 | TRBD1 | TRBJ2-3 | TRBV19 | - | TGTGCCAGTAGCATCCCAGGGGGTAGCGGCACAGATACGCAGTATTTT | CASSIPGGSGTDTQYF
14 | - | TRBJ2-7 | TRBV7-8 | - | TGTGCCAGCAGCTTAGGAGGACCCTCCTACGAGCAGTACTTC | CASSLGGPSYEQYF